A selection of T cell receptor beta chains follows, all from one sample in a study of OX40 agonist ivuxolimab in advanced cancers. Data came from immunoSEQ multiplex PCR; TCRdb stores just in-frame clones and leaves some out. The sample includes about 46,000 clones, around 84% of them seen just once. The specimen was CD4+ or CD8+ T cells sorted from blood, collected in a trial of the OX40 agonist ivuxolimab. Receptors were obtained from an adult with an advanced solid tumor such as melanoma, head and neck, liver or kidney cancer. Both conserved end residues are part of each CDR3. D genes are given only for firm matches. The size field is filled for only some rows; it gives once, few, many or a size class.

V gene: TRBV15; J gene: TRBJ2-3; clone size: NA; D gene: TRBD2; CDR3 DNA: TGTGCCACCAGCAGTACAAATGGACTAGCGGTCCCAGGCACAGATACGCAGTATTTT; CDR3 protein: CATSSTNGLAVPGTDTQYF
V gene: TRBV7-2; J gene: TRBJ2-5; clone size: once; D gene: NA; CDR3 DNA: TGTGCCAGCAGCCGACAGGTCTCCGGAGAGACCCAGTACTTC; CDR3 protein: CASSRQVSGETQYF
V gene: TRBV4-1; J gene: TRBJ1-4; clone size: NA; D gene: NA; CDR3 DNA: TGCGCCAGCAGCCCCCGCGTCGACACTAATGAAAAACTGTTTTTT; CDR3 protein: CASSPRVDTNEKLFF
V gene: TRBV28; J gene: TRBJ2-2; clone size: few; D gene: TRBD1; CDR3 DNA: TGTGCCAGCAGTTCCGGGACAGGGGTCACCGGGGAGCTGTTTTTT; CDR3 protein: CASSSGTGVTGELFF
V gene: TRBV9; J gene: TRBJ1-3; clone size: NA; D gene: NA; CDR3 DNA: TGTGCCAGCAAACCAGGGGCAGGGTCTGGAAACACCATATATTTT; CDR3 protein: CASKPGAGSGNTIYF
V gene: TRBV2; J gene: TRBJ2-7; clone size: NA; D gene: TRBD1; CDR3 DNA: TGTGCCAGCACCCCCTGGACAGGGGGCTACGAGCAGTACTTC; CDR3 protein: CASTPWTGGYEQYF
V gene: TRBV7-8; J gene: TRBJ2-1; clone size: once; D gene: TRBD2; CDR3 DNA: TGTGCCAGCAGCACCCACTACCTCGGGACTAGCGGGAGCAATGAGCAGTTCTTC; CDR3 protein: CASSTHYLGTSGSNEQFF
V gene: TRBV4-2; J gene: TRBJ2-7; clone size: NA; D gene: TRBD2; CDR3 DNA: TGTGCCAGCAGCCAAGATATAGCGGGGGGGCGGGAGCAGTACTTC; CDR3 protein: CASSQDIAGGREQYF
V gene: TRBV27; J gene: TRBJ2-5; clone size: NA; D gene: NA; CDR3 DNA: TGTGCCAGCAGTCTCACCTCCAGACGAGAGACCCAGTACTTC; CDR3 protein: CASSLTSRRETQYF
V gene: TRBV7-7; J gene: TRBJ2-1; clone size: NA; D gene: NA; CDR3 DNA: TGTGCCAGCAGCCCCGGGAAGGGCGAAATTTTCAATGAGCAGTTCTTC; CDR3 protein: CASSPGKGEIFNEQFF
V gene: TRBV4-1; J gene: TRBJ2-3; clone size: once; D gene: TRBD2; CDR3 DNA: TGCGCCAGCAGCCAACGATCTAGCGGGAGTGGGGCAGATACGCAGTATTTT; CDR3 protein: CASSQRSSGSGADTQYF
V gene: TRBV19; J gene: TRBJ2-7; clone size: NA; D gene: TRBD1; CDR3 DNA: TGTGCCAGTAGTATGGTACAGGGGGGCTACGAGCAGTACTTC; CDR3 protein: CASSMVQGGYEQYF
V gene: TRBV7-7; J gene: TRBJ2-1; clone size: NA; D gene: TRBD2; CDR3 DNA: TGTGCCAGCAGCCTCGGACTAGCGGGGGGCCGCAATGAGCAGTTCTTC; CDR3 protein: CASSLGLAGGRNEQFF
V gene: TRBV9; J gene: TRBJ2-3; clone size: NA; D gene: NA; CDR3 DNA: TGTGCCAGCAGCGTAGTGGGGACTAGCACAGATACGCAGTATTTT; CDR3 protein: CASSVVGTSTDTQYF
V gene: TRBV7-9; J gene: TRBJ2-3; clone size: NA; D gene: NA; CDR3 DNA: TGTGCCAGCACCAGCACAGATACGCAGTATTTT; CDR3 protein: CASTSTDTQYF
V gene: TRBV6-6; J gene: TRBJ2-7; clone size: NA; D gene: TRBD1; CDR3 DNA: TGTGCCAGCCGGGAAGAAAGGGACAGGAACTACGAGCAGTACTTC; CDR3 protein: CASREERDRNYEQYF
V gene: TRBV11-2; J gene: TRBJ1-1; clone size: NA; D gene: NA; CDR3 DNA: TGTGCCAGCATGGGGGCGATGAACACTGAAGCTTTCTTT; CDR3 protein: CASMGAMNTEAFF
V gene: TRBV6-1; J gene: TRBJ2-1; clone size: NA; D gene: TRBD1; CDR3 DNA: TGTGCCAGCAGCCCCCGGGACAGGAATGAGCAGTTCTTC; CDR3 protein: CASSPRDRNEQFF
V gene: TRBV27; J gene: TRBJ2-7; clone size: NA; D gene: NA; CDR3 DNA: TGTGCCAGCAGTTTTGAGCGGATCTACGAGCAGTACTTC; CDR3 protein: CASSFERIYEQYF
V gene: TRBV12-5; J gene: TRBJ1-1; clone size: NA; D gene: NA; CDR3 DNA: TGTGCTAGTGCCTTAGGGCTTTCAACTTTCTTT; CDR3 protein: CASALGLSTFF
V gene: TRBV6-5; J gene: TRBJ2-7; clone size: NA; D gene: TRBD1; CDR3 DNA: TGTGCCAGCCGGGAAGAAAGGGACAGGAACTACGAGCAGTACTTC; CDR3 protein: CASREERDRNYEQYF
V gene: TRBV27; J gene: TRBJ2-7; clone size: NA; D gene: NA; CDR3 DNA: TGTGCCAGCAGTGCATCTAGGTACGAGCAGTACTTC; CDR3 protein: CASSASRYEQYF
V gene: TRBV13; J gene: TRBJ2-3; clone size: once; D gene: NA; CDR3 DNA: TGTGCCAGCAGCTTAGTGGCGGACCCTAGCACAGATACGCAGTATTTT; CDR3 protein: CASSLVADPSTDTQYF
V gene: TRBV29-1; J gene: TRBJ2-1; clone size: NA; D gene: TRBD2; CDR3 DNA: TGCAGCGTTGACGGAGGGACTAGCGCCTACAATGAGCAGTTCTTC; CDR3 protein: CSVDGGTSAYNEQFF
V gene: TRBV6-6; J gene: TRBJ1-5; clone size: NA; D gene: NA; CDR3 DNA: TGTGCCAGCAGTTGGACACAGAGCAATCAGCCCCAGCATTTT; CDR3 protein: CASSWTQSNQPQHF
V gene: TRBV4-1; J gene: TRBJ2-2; clone size: NA; D gene: TRBD2; CDR3 DNA: TGCGCCAGCAGCCAAATGACTAGCGGGAGCACCGGGGAGCTGTTTTTT; CDR3 protein: CASSQMTSGSTGELFF
V gene: TRBV9; J gene: TRBJ2-3; clone size: once; D gene: TRBD2; CDR3 DNA: TGTGCCAGCAGGGAAACCTTAGCGGGGGGACCAGATACGCAGTATTTT; CDR3 protein: CASRETLAGGPDTQYF
V gene: TRBV7-9; J gene: TRBJ1-1; clone size: NA; D gene: TRBD1; CDR3 DNA: TGTGCCAGCAGCCCAGGGGGGACTGAAGCTTTCTTT; CDR3 protein: CASSPGGTEAFF
V gene: TRBV6-6; J gene: TRBJ1-5; clone size: NA; D gene: NA; CDR3 DNA: TGTGCCAGCAGTTACGGGCAGGGCCGTCAGCCCCAGCATTTT; CDR3 protein: CASSYGQGRQPQHF
V gene: TRBV7-2; J gene: TRBJ2-2; clone size: NA; D gene: NA; CDR3 DNA: TGTGCCAGCAGCTTAAACGGCCCTCCGGGGCGTACCGGGGAGCTGTTTTTT; CDR3 protein: CASSLNGPPGRTGELFF
V gene: TRBV7-2; J gene: TRBJ2-4; clone size: NA; D gene: NA; CDR3 DNA: TGTGCCAGCAGCTTAGTCCCGGCAGGGCCTAAAAACATTCAGTACTTC; CDR3 protein: CASSLVPAGPKNIQYF
V gene: TRBV4-2; J gene: TRBJ1-5; clone size: NA; D gene: NA; CDR3 DNA: TGTGCCAGCAGCCAAGACGGTCAGCCCCAGCATTTT; CDR3 protein: CASSQDGQPQHF
V gene: TRBV4-3; J gene: TRBJ2-7; clone size: NA; D gene: NA; CDR3 DNA: TGCGCCAGCAGCCAAGCCGTGGGGGCGCACGGGAGCGAGCAGTACTTC; CDR3 protein: CASSQAVGAHGSEQYF
V gene: TRBV7-9; J gene: TRBJ1-5; clone size: NA; D gene: NA; CDR3 DNA: TGTGCCATCGAGCTTGGCAATCAGCCCCAGCATTTT; CDR3 protein: CAIELGNQPQHF
V gene: TRBV5-1; J gene: TRBJ2-2; clone size: once; D gene: TRBD2; CDR3 DNA: TGCGCCAGCAGCTTGAGGGTGGGAGGGCCACGGAACACCGGGGAGCTGTTTTTT; CDR3 protein: CASSLRVGGPRNTGELFF
V gene: TRBV19; J gene: TRBJ2-3; clone size: once; D gene: TRBD2; CDR3 DNA: TGTGCCAGTAGTATCTTGGGACTAGCGGGAGATACGCAGTATTTT; CDR3 protein: CASSILGLAGDTQYF
V gene: TRBV4-1; J gene: TRBJ2-5; clone size: NA; D gene: TRBD2; CDR3 DNA: TGCGCCAGCAGTCTAACTAGCGGGAGTGCAGAGACCCAGTACTTC; CDR3 protein: CASSLTSGSAETQYF
V gene: TRBV4-3; J gene: TRBJ2-3; clone size: once; D gene: NA; CDR3 DNA: TGCGCCAGCAGCCAAGATAGGGCCCCCAGGGATACGCAGTATTTT; CDR3 protein: CASSQDRAPRDTQYF
V gene: TRBV5-4; J gene: TRBJ1-4; clone size: NA; D gene: NA; CDR3 DNA: TGTGCCAGCAGCTTGGGTCAACTAGGGGGTGGTGAAAAACTGTTTTTT; CDR3 protein: CASSLGQLGGGEKLFF
V gene: TRBV19; J gene: TRBJ2-3; clone size: NA; D gene: TRBD2; CDR3 DNA: TGTGCCAGTAGTACCTTGACTAGCGGGAGTCGAGATACGCAGTATTTT; CDR3 protein: CASSTLTSGSRDTQYF
V gene: TRBV4-1; J gene: TRBJ2-5; clone size: NA; D gene: NA; CDR3 DNA: TGCGCCAGCAGCCAAAGGGGAGACAAGGGGCTCCAAGAGACCCAGTACTTC; CDR3 protein: CASSQRGDKGLQETQYF
V gene: TRBV7-8; J gene: TRBJ2-5; clone size: NA; D gene: TRBD1; CDR3 DNA: TGTGCCAGCAGCGCGGGGACAGGGGCCGGTGGGACCCAGTACTTC; CDR3 protein: CASSAGTGAGGTQYF
V gene: TRBV20-1; J gene: TRBJ1-4; clone size: NA; D gene: NA; CDR3 DNA: TGCAGTGCCCCAGGACAGCTCAAACTGTTTTTT; CDR3 protein: CSAPGQLKLFF
V gene: TRBV7-9; J gene: TRBJ1-2; clone size: NA; D gene: TRBD1; CDR3 DNA: TGTGCCAGCAGCTTAGCTACAGGGGGCGTTGATGGCTACACCTTC; CDR3 protein: CASSLATGGVDGYTF
V gene: TRBV4-1; J gene: TRBJ2-1; clone size: NA; D gene: NA; CDR3 DNA: TGCGCCAGCAGCCAAGCGTTGGGTGCGATGGGGTTCTTC; CDR3 protein: CASSQALGAMGFF
V gene: TRBV9; J gene: TRBJ2-2; clone size: NA; D gene: TRBD2; CDR3 DNA: TGTGCCAGCAGCAAGAGACTAGCGGATTACACCGGGGAGCTGTTTTTT; CDR3 protein: CASSKRLADYTGELFF
V gene: TRBV5-4; J gene: TRBJ1-2; clone size: NA; D gene: NA; CDR3 DNA: TGTGCCAGCACCCCAACCGGCCACAGCTACACCTTC; CDR3 protein: CASTPTGHSYTF
V gene: TRBV5-1; J gene: TRBJ1-1; clone size: NA; D gene: TRBD1; CDR3 DNA: TGCGCCAGCAGCTTGAGGGACAGGGGGTACAACACTGAAGCTTTCTTT; CDR3 protein: CASSLRDRGYNTEAFF
V gene: TRBV7-2; J gene: TRBJ1-1; clone size: many; D gene: NA; CDR3 DNA: TGTGCCAGCAGCTTACGAGTGGCTGAAGCTTTCTTT; CDR3 protein: CASSLRVAEAFF
V gene: TRBV27; J gene: TRBJ2-7; clone size: NA; D gene: TRBD1; CDR3 DNA: TGTGCCAGCAGTTTAGGGACAGGGCGCCACGAGCAGTACTTC; CDR3 protein: CASSLGTGRHEQYF
V gene: TRBV7-8; J gene: TRBJ2-7; clone size: NA; D gene: NA; CDR3 DNA: TGTGCCAGCAGCCGGACAGATTCCTACGAGCAGTACTTC; CDR3 protein: CASSRTDSYEQYF
V gene: TRBV19; J gene: TRBJ1-1; clone size: NA; D gene: NA; CDR3 DNA: TGTGCCACGAAACAGGGCGCTGAAGCTTTCTTT; CDR3 protein: CATKQGAEAFF
V gene: TRBV7-9; J gene: TRBJ1-5; clone size: NA; D gene: TRBD1; CDR3 DNA: TGTGCCAGCAGCTCGGACAGGGTCGGCAATCAGCCCCAGCATTTT; CDR3 protein: CASSSDRVGNQPQHF
V gene: TRBV7-9; J gene: TRBJ2-3; clone size: NA; D gene: NA; CDR3 DNA: TGTGCCAGCAGCCACCCGTTTGCACCAGATACGCAGTATTTT; CDR3 protein: CASSHPFAPDTQYF
V gene: TRBV7-2; J gene: TRBJ2-1; clone size: NA; D gene: TRBD2; CDR3 DNA: TGTGCCAGCAGCTTAGACCCAGCGGGGATGCAGTTCTTC; CDR3 protein: CASSLDPAGMQFF
V gene: TRBV2; J gene: TRBJ2-4; clone size: NA; D gene: TRBD2; CDR3 DNA: TGTGCCAGCAGACGCCTGACTAGCGGGGGGGAGGGAAACATTCAGTACTTC; CDR3 protein: CASRRLTSGGEGNIQYF
V gene: TRBV9; J gene: TRBJ2-7; clone size: NA; D gene: NA; CDR3 DNA: TGTGCCAGCAGCAATGGGAATGGGCTCCCAACCTACGAGCAGTACTTC; CDR3 protein: CASSNGNGLPTYEQYF
V gene: TRBV9; J gene: TRBJ2-2; clone size: NA; D gene: NA; CDR3 DNA: TGTGCCAGCAGCGTGGCCCATGCCGGGGAGCTGTTTTTT; CDR3 protein: CASSVAHAGELFF
V gene: TRBV6-1; J gene: TRBJ1-1; clone size: NA; D gene: NA; CDR3 DNA: TGTGCCAGCAGTGACTACAGTGAAAACACTGAAGCTTTCTTT; CDR3 protein: CASSDYSENTEAFF
V gene: TRBV2; J gene: TRBJ2-5; clone size: NA; D gene: NA; CDR3 DNA: TGTGCCAGCAGTGAAGCGGGGACCCAAGAGACCCAGTACTTC; CDR3 protein: CASSEAGTQETQYF